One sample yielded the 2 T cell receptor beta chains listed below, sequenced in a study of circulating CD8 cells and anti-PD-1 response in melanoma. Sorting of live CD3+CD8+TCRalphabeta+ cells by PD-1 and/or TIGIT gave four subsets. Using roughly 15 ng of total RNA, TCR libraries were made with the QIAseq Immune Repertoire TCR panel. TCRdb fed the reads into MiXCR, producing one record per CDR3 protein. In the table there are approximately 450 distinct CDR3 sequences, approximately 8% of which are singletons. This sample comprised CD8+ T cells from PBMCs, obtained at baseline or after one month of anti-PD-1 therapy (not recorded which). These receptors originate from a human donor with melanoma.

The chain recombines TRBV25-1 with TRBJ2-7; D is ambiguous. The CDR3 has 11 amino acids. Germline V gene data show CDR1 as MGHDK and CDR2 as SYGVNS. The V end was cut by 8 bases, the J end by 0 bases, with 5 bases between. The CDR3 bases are TGTGCCAGCGGAGACTCCTACGAGCAGTACTTC. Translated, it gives CASGDSYEQYF.

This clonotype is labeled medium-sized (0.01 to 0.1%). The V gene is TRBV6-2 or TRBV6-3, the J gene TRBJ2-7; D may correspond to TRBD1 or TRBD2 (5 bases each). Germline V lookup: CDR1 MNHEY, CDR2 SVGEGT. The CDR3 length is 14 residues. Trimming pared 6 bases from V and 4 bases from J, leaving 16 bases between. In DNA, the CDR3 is TGTGCCAGCAGCCAAGAGGACGGGGCTTACGAGCAGTACTTC. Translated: CASSQEDGAYEQYF.